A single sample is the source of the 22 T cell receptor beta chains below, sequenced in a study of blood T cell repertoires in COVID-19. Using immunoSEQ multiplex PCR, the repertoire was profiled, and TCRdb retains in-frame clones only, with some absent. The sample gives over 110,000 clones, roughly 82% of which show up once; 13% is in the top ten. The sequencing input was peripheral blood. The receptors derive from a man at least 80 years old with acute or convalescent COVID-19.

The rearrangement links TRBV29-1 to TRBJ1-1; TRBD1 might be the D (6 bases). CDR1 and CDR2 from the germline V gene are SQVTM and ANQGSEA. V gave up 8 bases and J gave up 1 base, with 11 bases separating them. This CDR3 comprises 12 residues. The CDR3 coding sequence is TGCAGCATAGGACAGCCGAACACTGAAGCTTTCTTT. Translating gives CSIGQPNTEAFF. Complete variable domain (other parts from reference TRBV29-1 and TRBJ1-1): SAVISQKPSRDICQRGTSLTIQCQVDSQVTMMFWYRQQPGQSLTLIATANQGSEATYESGFVIDKFPISRPNLTFSTLTVSNMSPEDSSIYLCSIGQPNTEAFFGQGTRLTVV.

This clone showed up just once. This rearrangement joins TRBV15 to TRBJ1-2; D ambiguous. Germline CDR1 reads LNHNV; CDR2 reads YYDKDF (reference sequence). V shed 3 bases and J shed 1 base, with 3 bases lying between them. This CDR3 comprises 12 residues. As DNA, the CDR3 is TGTGCCACCAGCAGTATTAACTATGGCTACACCTTC. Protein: CATSSINYGYTF.

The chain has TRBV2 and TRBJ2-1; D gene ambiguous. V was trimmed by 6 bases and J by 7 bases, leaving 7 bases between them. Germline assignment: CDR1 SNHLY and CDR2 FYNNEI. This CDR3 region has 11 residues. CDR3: CASRLENEQFF. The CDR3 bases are TGTGCCAGCAGGCTAGAAAATGAGCAGTTCTTC.

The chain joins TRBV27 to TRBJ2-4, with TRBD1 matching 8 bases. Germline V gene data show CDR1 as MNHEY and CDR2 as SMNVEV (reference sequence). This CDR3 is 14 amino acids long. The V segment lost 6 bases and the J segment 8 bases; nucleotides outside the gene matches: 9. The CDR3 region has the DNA TGTGCCAGCAGCCCCGGACAGGGATTTGACATTCAGTACTTC. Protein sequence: CASSPGQGFDIQYF.

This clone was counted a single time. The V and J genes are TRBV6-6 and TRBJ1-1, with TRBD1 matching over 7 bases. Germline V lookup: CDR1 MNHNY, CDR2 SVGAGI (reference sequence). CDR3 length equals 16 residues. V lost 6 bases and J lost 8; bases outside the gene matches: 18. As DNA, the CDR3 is TGTGCCAGCAGGTTCAACAGGGACAGAAACCCTTACGAAGCTTTCTTT. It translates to CASRFNRDRNPYEAFF.

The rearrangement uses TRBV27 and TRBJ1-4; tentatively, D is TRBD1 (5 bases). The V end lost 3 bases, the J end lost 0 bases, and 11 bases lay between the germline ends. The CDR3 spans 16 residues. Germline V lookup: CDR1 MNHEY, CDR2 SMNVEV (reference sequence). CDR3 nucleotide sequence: TGTGCCAGCAGTTTGGCAGGGCCTGCAACTAATGAAAAACTGTTTTTT. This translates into CASSLAGPATNEKLFF.

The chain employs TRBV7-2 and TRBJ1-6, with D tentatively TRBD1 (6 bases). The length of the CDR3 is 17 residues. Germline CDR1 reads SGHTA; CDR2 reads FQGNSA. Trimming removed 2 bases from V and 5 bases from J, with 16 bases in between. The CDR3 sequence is CASSLWTVRVNNSPLHF. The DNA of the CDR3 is TGTGCCAGCAGCTTATGGACAGTGAGAGTGAATAATTCACCCCTCCACTTT.

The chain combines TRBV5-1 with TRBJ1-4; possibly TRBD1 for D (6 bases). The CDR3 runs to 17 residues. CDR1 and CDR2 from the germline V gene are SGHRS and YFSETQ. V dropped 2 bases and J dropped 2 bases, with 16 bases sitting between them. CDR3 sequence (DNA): TGCGCCAGCAGCTTACCTACAGGGATGGGTACTAATGAAAAACTGTTTTTT. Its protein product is CASSLPTGMGTNEKLFF.

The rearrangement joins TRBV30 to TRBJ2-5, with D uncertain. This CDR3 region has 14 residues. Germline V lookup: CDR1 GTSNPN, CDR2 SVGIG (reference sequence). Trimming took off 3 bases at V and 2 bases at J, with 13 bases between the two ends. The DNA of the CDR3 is TGTGCCTGGAGGGCCACTGGGCTGCAAGAGACCCAGTACTTC. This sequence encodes CAWRATGLQETQYF.

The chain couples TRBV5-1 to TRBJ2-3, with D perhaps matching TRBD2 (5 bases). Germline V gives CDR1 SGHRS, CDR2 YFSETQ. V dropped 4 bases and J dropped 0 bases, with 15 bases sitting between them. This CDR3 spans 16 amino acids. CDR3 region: CASSLLTRRSTDTQYF. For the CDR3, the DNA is TGCGCCAGCAGCCTCCTAACGAGGAGGAGCACAGATACGCAGTATTTT.

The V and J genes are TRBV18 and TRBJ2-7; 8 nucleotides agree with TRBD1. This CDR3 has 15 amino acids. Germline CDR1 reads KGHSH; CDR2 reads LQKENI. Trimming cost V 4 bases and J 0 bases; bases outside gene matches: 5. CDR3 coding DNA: TGTGCCAGCTCACTCGGGACAGGAGACTCCTACGAGCAGTACTTC. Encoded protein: CASSLGTGDSYEQYF.

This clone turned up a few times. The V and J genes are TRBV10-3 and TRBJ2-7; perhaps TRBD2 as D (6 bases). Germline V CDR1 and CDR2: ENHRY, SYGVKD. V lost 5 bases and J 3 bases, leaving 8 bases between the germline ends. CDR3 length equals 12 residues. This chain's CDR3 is CAISPRGYEQYF. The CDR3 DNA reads TGTGCCATCAGTCCGCGGGGCTACGAGCAGTACTTC.

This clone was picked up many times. CDR3 DNA sequence: TGTGCCAGCAGCTTGAACAGAATGAATGGCTACACCTTC. Its translation is CASSLNRMNGYTF. This rearrangement joins TRBV5-8 to TRBJ1-2; D is unclear. The CDR3 extends over 13 amino acids. V was pared by 1 base and J by 6 bases, with 10 bases between. The germline gives CDR1 SGHTS, CDR2 YDEGEE.

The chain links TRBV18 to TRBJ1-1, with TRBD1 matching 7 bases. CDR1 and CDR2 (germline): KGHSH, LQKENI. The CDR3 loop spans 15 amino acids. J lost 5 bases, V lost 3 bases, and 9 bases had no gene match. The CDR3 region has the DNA TGTGCCAGCTCACCTACGACAGGGATGGGGACTGAAGCTTTCTTT. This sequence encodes CASSPTTGMGTEAFF.

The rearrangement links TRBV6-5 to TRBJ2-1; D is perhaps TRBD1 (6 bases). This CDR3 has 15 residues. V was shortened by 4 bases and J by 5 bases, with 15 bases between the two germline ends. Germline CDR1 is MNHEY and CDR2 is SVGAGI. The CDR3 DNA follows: TGTGCCAGCAGTTCGACCTCAACAGGGAACAATGAGCAGTTCTTC. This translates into CASSSTSTGNNEQFF.

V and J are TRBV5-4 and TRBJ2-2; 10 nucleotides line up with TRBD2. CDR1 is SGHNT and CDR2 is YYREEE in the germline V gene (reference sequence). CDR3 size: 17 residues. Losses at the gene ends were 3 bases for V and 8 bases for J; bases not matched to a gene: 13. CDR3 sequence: CASSSPPSGGLPGELFF. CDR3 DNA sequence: TGTGCCAGCAGCTCCCCCCCTAGCGGGGGCCTCCCTGGGGAGCTGTTTTTT.

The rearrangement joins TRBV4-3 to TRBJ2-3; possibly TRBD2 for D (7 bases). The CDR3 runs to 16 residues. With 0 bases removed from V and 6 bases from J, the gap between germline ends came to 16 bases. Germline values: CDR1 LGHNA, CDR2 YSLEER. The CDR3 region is CASSQDMGGQKDTQYF. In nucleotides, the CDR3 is TGCGCCAGCAGCCAAGATATGGGGGGGCAGAAGGATACGCAGTATTTT.

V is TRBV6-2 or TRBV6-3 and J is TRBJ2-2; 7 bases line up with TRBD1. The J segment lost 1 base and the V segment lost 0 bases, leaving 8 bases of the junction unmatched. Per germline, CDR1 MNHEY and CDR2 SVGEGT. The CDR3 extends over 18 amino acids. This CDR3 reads CASSYSAGGDQNTGELFF. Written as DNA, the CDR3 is TGTGCCAGCAGTTACTCGGCAGGGGGAGACCAGAACACCGGGGAGCTGTTTTTT.

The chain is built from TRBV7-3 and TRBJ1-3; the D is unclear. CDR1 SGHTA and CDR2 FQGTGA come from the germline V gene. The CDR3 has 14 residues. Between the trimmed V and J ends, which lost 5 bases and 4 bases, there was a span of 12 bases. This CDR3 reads CASSPTVSGNTIYF. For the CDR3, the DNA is TGTGCCAGCAGCCCTACAGTCTCGGGAAACACCATATATTTT.

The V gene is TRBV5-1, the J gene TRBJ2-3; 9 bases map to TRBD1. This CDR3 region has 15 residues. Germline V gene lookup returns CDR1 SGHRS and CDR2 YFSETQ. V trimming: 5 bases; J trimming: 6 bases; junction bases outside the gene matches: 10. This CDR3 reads CASSSETGTGDTQYF. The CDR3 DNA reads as TGCGCCAGCAGTTCGGAGACCGGGACAGGGGATACGCAGTATTTT.

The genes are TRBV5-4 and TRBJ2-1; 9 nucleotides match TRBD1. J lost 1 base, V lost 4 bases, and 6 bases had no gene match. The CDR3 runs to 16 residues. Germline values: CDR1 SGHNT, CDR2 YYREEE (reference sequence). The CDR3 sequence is CASSLPGQGSYNEQFF. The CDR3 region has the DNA TGTGCCAGCAGCCTTCCGGGACAGGGTTCCTACAATGAGCAGTTCTTC.

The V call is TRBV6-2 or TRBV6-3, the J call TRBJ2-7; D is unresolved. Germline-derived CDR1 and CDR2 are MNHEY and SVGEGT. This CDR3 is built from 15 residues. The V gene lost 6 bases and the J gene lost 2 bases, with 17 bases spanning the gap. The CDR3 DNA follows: TGTGCCAGCAGCCATCCTCAAGGCCTAGCCTACGAGCAGTACTTC. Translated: CASSHPQGLAYEQYF.